This TCR beta chain originates from a study of shared clonotypes between healthy human individuals. Study summary: Three plates were used per donor for CD4 naive, three for CD4 memory, two for CD8 naive and one for CD8 memory. Study-level points and caveats: Though the depth was large, rarefaction showed that sorted-subset sequencing was incomplete.

The DNA input per sorted-subset replicate PCR was about 220 ng, corresponding to around 30,000 T cell genomes. How the authors handled the data: Filtering was not the same, since immunoSEQ gave junction-only sequences without quality scores. This table comes from immunoSEQ multiplex PCR, and its TCRdb copy is limited to in-frame clones, with some not included. V and J calls plus clone size are reproduced from that table; the DNA served to infer D and trimming. The sample yields some 300,000 clones, roughly 70% seen once. CDR3 length: 16 residues. V was cut by 7 bases and J by 3 bases, with 22 bases left in between. Germline V gives CDR1 SNHLY, CDR2 FYNNEI. A note on this clone: Antigen: not known.

This TCR came from a man aged 30 to 45 in good health. The sequenced sample consisted of memory CD4+ T cells sorted from blood. The subset is: CD45RA-negative fraction. The chain recombines TRBV2 with TRBJ2-7; D unresolved. CDR3 amino acids: CASTDGDQKANYEQYF. The CDR3 region has the DNA TGTGCCAGCACCGACGGAGACCAAAAAGCCAACTACGAGCAGTACTTC. Complete variable domain (other parts from reference TRBV2 and TRBJ2-7): EPEVTQTPSHQVTQMGQEVILRCVPISNHLYFYWYRQILGQKVEFLVSFYNNEISEKSEIFDDQFSVERPDGSNFTLKIRSTKLEDSAMYFCASTDGDQKANYEQYFGPGTRLTVT.